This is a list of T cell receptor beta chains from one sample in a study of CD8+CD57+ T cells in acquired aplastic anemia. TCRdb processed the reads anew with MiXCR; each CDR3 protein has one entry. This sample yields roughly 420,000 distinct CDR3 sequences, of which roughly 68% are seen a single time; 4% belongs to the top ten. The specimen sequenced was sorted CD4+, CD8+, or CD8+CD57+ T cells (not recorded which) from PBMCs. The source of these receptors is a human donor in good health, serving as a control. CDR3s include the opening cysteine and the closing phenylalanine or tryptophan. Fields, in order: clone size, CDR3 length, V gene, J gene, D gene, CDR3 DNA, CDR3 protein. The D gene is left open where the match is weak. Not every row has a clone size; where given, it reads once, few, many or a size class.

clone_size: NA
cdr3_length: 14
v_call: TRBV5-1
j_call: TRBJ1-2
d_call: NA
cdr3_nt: TGCGCCAGCAGCGCTCGAAGGGACTCCTATGGCTACACCTTC
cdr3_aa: CASSARRDSYGYTF

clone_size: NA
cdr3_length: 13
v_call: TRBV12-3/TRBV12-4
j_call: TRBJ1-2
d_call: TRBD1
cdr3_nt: TGTGCCAGCGGCCCTGACAGGGAGCTAGGGTACACCTTC
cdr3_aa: CASGPDRELGYTF

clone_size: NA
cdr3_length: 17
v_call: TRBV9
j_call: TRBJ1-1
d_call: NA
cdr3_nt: TGTGCCAGCAGCATAGGTTCGCCGGACAAGAAGAACACTGAAGCTTTCTTT
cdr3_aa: CASSIGSPDKKNTEAFF

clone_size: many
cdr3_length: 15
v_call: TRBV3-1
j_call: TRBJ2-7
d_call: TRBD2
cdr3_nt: TGTGCCAGCAGCGAGACTAGCGGGGGGCCCTACGAGCAGTACTTC
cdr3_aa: CASSETSGGPYEQYF

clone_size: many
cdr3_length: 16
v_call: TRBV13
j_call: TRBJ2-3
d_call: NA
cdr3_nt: TGTGCCAGCAGCTCCACTTTACTAGATAGCACAGATACGCAGTATTTT
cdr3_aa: CASSSTLLDSTDTQYF

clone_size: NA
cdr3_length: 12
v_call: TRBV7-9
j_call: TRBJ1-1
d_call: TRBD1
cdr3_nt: TGTGCCAGCAGCTCGGGACAGCTTGAAGCTTTCTTT
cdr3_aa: CASSSGQLEAFF

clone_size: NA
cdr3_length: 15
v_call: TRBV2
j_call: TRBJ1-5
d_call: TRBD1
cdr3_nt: TGTGCCAGCAGCGTTCGGACAGGGAATCGCCAGCCCCAGCATTTT
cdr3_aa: CASSVRTGNRQPQHF

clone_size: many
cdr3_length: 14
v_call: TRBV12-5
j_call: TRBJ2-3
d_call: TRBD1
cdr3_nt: TGTGCTAGTGGTCCTGCAGGGGGCATAGATACGCAGTATTTT
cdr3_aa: CASGPAGGIDTQYF

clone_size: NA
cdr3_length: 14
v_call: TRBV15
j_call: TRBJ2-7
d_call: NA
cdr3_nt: TGTGCCACCAGCAGAGCAGGGGACACCTACGAGCAGCACTTC
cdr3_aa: CATSRAGDTYEQHF

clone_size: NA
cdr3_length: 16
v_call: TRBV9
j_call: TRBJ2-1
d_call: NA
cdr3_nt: TGTGCCAGCAGCCCAGGCGTAAGGTCAGACTACGAGCAGCAGTTCTTC
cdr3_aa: CASSPGVRSDYEQQFF

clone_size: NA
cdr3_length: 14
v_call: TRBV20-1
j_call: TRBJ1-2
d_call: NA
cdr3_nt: TGCAGTGCTAGATTGTGGGGGGCTGACTATGGCTACACCTTC
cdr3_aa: CSARLWGADYGYTF

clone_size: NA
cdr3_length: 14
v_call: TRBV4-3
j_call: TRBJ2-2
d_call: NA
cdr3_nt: TGCGCCAGCAGCCGCATAGGGGGGTCCGGGGAGCTGTTTTTT
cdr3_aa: CASSRIGGSGELFF

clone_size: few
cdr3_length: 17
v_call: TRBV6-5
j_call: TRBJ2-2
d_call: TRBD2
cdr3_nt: TGTGCCAGCAGCCTCTTAGCGGGGGGGCCGGACACCGGGGAGCTGTTTTTT
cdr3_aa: CASSLLAGGPDTGELFF

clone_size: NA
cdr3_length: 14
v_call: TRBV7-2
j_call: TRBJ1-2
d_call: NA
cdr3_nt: TGTGCCAGCAGCTTCCGGAGTGGTCACAATGAGCCCAAGTTC
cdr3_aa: CASSFRSGHNEPKF

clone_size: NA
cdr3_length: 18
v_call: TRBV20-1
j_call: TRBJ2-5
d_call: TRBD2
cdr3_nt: TGCAGTGCTAGTGGATCCTCGGCTAGCGGGAGGAGGGTGGAGACCCAGTACTTC
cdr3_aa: CSASGSSASGRRVETQYF

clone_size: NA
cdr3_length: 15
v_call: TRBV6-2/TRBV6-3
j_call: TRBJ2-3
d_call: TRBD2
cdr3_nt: TGTGCCAGCGACTTGGCGGGGGGCCGTCCAGATACGCAGTATTTT
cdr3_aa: CASDLAGGRPDTQYF

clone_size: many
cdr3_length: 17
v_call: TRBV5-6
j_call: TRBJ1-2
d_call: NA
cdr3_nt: TGTGCCAGCAGCCTGCGGGACGACGCCCTTTTTAACTATGGCTACACCTTC
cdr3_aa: CASSLRDDALFNYGYTF

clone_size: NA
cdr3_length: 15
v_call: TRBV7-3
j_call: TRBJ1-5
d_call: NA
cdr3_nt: TGTGCCAGCAGCCTCAGCACAGTGAGGAATCAGGCCCTGCATTTT
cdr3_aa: CASSLSTVRNQALHF

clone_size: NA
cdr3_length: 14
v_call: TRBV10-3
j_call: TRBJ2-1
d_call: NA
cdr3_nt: TGTGCCATCAGTGTCGAAGTGGGGGTTAATGAGCAGTTCTTC
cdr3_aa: CAISVEVGVNEQFF

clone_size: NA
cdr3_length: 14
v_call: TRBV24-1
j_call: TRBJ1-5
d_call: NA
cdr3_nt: TGTGCCACCAGTGGCGGACAACTCAATCAGCCCCAGCATTTT
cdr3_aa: CATSGGQLNQPQHF

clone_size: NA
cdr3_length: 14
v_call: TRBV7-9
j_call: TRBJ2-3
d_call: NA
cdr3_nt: TGTGCCAGCAGCTTCCCGGGGCACCGAGATCCTCAGTATTTT
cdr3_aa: CASSFPGHRDPQYF

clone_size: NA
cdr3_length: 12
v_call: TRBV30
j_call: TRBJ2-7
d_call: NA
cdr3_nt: TGTGCCTGGATGGGGGGGCTCTACGAGCAGTACTTC
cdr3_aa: CAWMGGLYEQYF

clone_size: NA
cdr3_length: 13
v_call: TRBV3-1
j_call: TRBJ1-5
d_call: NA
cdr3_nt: TGTGCCAGCAGCCAAGATCAAAATCAGCCCCAGCATTTT
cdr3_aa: CASSQDQNQPQHF

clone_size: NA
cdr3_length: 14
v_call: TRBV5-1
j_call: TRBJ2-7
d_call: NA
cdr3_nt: TGCGCCAGCCGCGTAGGAAGCGGCTCCTACGAGCAGTACTTC
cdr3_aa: CASRVGSGSYEQYF

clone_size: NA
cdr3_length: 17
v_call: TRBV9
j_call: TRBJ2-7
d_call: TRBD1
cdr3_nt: TGTGCCAGCAGTTTATTACCACAGGGGATGGGCACCTACGAGCAGTACTTC
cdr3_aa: CASSLLPQGMGTYEQYF

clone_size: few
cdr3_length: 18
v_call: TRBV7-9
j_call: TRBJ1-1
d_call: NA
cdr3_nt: TGTGCCAGCAGCTTAGGGCTAGGTGGGACGGCCAGGAACACTGAAGCTTTCTTT
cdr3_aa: CASSLGLGGTARNTEAFF

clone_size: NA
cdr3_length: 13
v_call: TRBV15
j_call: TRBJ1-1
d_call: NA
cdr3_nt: TGTGCCACCAGCAGGCCACAGGGAGGTGAAGCTTTCTTT
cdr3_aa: CATSRPQGGEAFF

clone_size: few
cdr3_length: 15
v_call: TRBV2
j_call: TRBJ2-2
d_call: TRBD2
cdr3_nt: TGTGCCAGCTCTGGACTAGCGGGGAACACCGGGGAGCTGTTTTTT
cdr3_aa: CASSGLAGNTGELFF

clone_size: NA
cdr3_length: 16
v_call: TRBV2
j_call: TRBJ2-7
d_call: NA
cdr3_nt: TGTGCCAGCAGCTTGGGTCCGGGGGGCCGGTCCTACGACCAGTACTTC
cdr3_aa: CASSLGPGGRSYDQYF

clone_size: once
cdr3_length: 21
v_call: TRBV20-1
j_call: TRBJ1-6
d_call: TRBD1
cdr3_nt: TGCAGTGCTATCGCTGGCGATGGGGACAGGGGGGGACTGTCCTATAATTCACCCCTCCACTTT
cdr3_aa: CSAIAGDGDRGGLSYNSPLHF

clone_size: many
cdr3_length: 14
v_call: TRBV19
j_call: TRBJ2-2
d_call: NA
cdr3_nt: TGTGCCAGTAGAAGGGACCGCTGGGCCGGGGAGCTGTTTTTT
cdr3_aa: CASRRDRWAGELFF

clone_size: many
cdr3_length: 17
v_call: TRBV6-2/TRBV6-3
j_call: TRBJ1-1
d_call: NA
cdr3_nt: TGTGCCAGCAGCCCCGGGTGGGGCAGGGGCGAGGGCACTGAAGCTTTCTTT
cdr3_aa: CASSPGWGRGEGTEAFF